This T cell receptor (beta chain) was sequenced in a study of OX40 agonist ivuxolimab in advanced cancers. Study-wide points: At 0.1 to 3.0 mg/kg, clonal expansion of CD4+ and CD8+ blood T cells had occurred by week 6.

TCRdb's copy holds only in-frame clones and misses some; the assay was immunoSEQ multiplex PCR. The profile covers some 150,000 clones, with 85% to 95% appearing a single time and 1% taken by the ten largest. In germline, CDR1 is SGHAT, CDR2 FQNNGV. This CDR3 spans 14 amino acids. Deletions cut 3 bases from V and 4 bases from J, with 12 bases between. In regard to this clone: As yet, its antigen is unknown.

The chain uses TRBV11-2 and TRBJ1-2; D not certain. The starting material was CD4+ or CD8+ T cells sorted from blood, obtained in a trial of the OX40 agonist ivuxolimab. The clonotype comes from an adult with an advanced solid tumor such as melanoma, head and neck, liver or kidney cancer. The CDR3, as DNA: TGTGCCAGCAGCTTGGATACAGAGATCTATGGCTACACCTTC. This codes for CASSLDTEIYGYTF.